What follows are 17 T cell receptor beta chains derived from one specimen sequenced in a study of immune evolution from preneoplasia to lung adenocarcinoma. Some clones are missing from TCRdb's copy, which holds only in-frame ones; the method was immunoSEQ multiplex PCR. The table includes around 5,700 clones, roughly 74% detected once. Material for sequencing was FFPE lung adenocarcinoma in situ tissue. Receptor source: a donor of 70 years or more with lung adenocarcinoma.

The V call is TRBV2, the J call TRBJ1-4, with D unclear. Germline V gives CDR1 SNHLY, CDR2 FYNNEI. This CDR3 comprises 15 residues. Between the trimmed V and J ends, which lost 5 bases and 5 bases, there was a span of 15 bases. CDR3 in amino acids: CASSRGSIGNEKLFF. The CDR3 DNA reads as TGTGCCAGCAGTAGAGGGTCTATAGGGAATGAAAAACTGTTTTTT.

This rearrangement joins TRBV5-5 to TRBJ2-5, with a tentative D call TRBD2 (5 bases). CDR3 length: 15 amino acids. Trimming removed 4 bases from V and 4 bases from J, with 17 bases in between. Germline CDR1 and CDR2: SGHKS and YYEKEE (reference sequence). CDR3 nucleotides: TGTGCCAGCAGCGCTTGGGAACGCCGGGGAGAGACCCAGTACTTC. This gives the protein CASSAWERRGETQYF.

In DNA form, the CDR3 reads TGTGCCAGCAGTTTAGTACGGGGGGCCGATGGCTACACCTTC. Its protein product is CASSLVRGADGYTF. The chain is built from TRBV28 and TRBJ1-2, with TRBD1 as a possible D gene (6 bases). There are 14 residues in the CDR3. Germline lookup yields CDR1 MDHEN and CDR2 SYDVKM. V was clipped by 2 bases and J by 6 bases, with 13 bases between them.

The chain has TRBV30 and TRBJ1-2; D gene unclear. This CDR3 spans 12 amino acids. CDR1 is GTSNPN, CDR2 SVGIG, per germline (reference sequence). V lost 1 base and J lost 2, with 5 bases in between. In DNA form, the CDR3 reads TGTGCCTGGAGTGCTGGGAACTATGGCTACACCTTC. Translating gives CAWSAGNYGYTF.

This clone was observed a few times. The V gene is TRBV2, the J gene TRBJ1-3; D remains unclear. The CDR3 sequence is 13 residues long. Trimming left V 6 bases short and J 2 bases short, with 8 bases between. Per the germline V gene, CDR1 is SNHLY and CDR2 is FYNNEI. CDR3 region: CASRLAAGNTIYF. The CDR3 DNA reads TGTGCCAGCAGGCTTGCAGCTGGAAACACCATATATTTT.

This clone was recorded a few times. The rearrangement joins TRBV6-5 to TRBJ2-1, with 10 bases lining up with TRBD2. V was clipped by 6 bases and J by 6 bases; unmatched bases: 5. The CDR3 extends over 14 amino acids. CDR1 is MNHEY and CDR2 is SVGAGI in the germline V gene. The CDR3 loop is CASRLSGGFNEQFF. For the CDR3, the DNA is TGTGCCAGCAGGCTTAGCGGGGGGTTCAATGAGCAGTTCTTC.

As for this clone: At one of its ends the junction is not consistent with the germline gene, which may arise from a read error. The chain has TRBV7-7 and TRBJ1-5, with D uncertain. Germline V gene lookup returns CDR1 SSHAT and CDR2 FNYEAQ (reference sequence). CDR3 size: 15 residues. CDR3 loop: CASSLYRQINQPQHF. CDR3 sequence (DNA): TGTGCTAGCAGCTTATATCGGCAAATAAATCAGCCCCAGCATTTT. The full variable domain, with the rest looked up from reference TRBV7-7 and TRBJ1-5, is GAGVSQSPRYKVTKRGQDVTLRCDPISSHATLYWYQQALGQGPEFLTYFNYEAQPDKSGLPSDRFSAERPEGSISTLTIQRTEQRDSAMYRCASSLYRQINQPQHFGDGTRLSIL.

The chain employs TRBV27 and TRBJ1-2, with D unclear. With 0 bases removed from V and 1 base from J, the gap between germline ends came to 6 bases. The CDR3 runs to 14 residues. The germline CDR1 and CDR2 sequences are MNHEY and SMNVEV (reference sequence). The CDR3 DNA sequence: TGTGCCAGCAGTTTATCGGGAAGTAACTATGGCTACACCTTC. Translating it yields CASSLSGSNYGYTF.

The chain is built from TRBV28 and TRBJ2-3; 7 bases map to TRBD2. Germline CDR1 reads MDHEN; CDR2 reads SYDVKM. The CDR3 is made up of 15 amino acids. J lost 2 bases, V lost 5 bases, and 7 bases had no gene match. The CDR3: CASSDPSGLTDTQYF. The CDR3, as DNA: TGTGCCAGCAGTGACCCTAGCGGACTCACAGATACGCAGTATTTT.

This rearrangement joins TRBV5-1 to TRBJ2-5, with TRBD2 identical over 10 bases. The CDR3 consists of 15 residues. Germline loops: CDR1 SGHRS, CDR2 YFSETQ. Unmatched junction bases numbered 2, after V lost 1 base and J lost 2 bases. In DNA, the CDR3 is TGCGCCAGCAGCTTGCTGGGACTAGCGCAAGAGACCCAGTACTTC. Its protein product is CASSLLGLAQETQYF.

The chain recombines TRBV4-1 with TRBJ1-2; D perhaps matches TRBD1 (6 bases). The CDR3 is 14 amino acids. The ends were cut back, 1 base at V and 4 bases at J, with 10 bases in the middle. Germline V lookup: CDR1 MGHRA, CDR2 YSYEKL. The CDR3 spells CASSQAGGLYGYTF. The DNA of the CDR3 is TGCGCCAGCAGCCAAGCGGGGGGGCTCTATGGCTACACCTTC.

This clone was recorded a few times. This sequence joins TRBV5-6 and TRBJ1-4, with 12 bases that match TRBD1. In germline, CDR1 is SGHDT, CDR2 YYEEEE. The CDR3 totals 15 residues. With V trimmed by 4 bases and J by 6 bases, 4 bases remained unmatched. The CDR3 bases are TGTGCCAGCAGCCTAGGGACAGGGGGCTATGAAAAACTGTTTTTT. Its protein is CASSLGTGGYEKLFF.

V and J are TRBV10-1 and TRBJ1-1, with D maybe TRBD1 (5 bases). The germline gives CDR1 WNHNN, CDR2 SYGVQD (reference sequence). The length of the CDR3 is 15 residues. V was cut by 6 bases and J by 2 bases, with 16 bases left in between. The CDR3 DNA reads as TGCGCCAGCAGGGCCACCGGGACCGATAACACTGAAGCTTTCTTT. Translating it yields CASRATGTDNTEAFF.

For this clone: At one of its ends the junction is not consistent with the germline gene, which may arise from a read error. This chain links TRBV4-1 with TRBJ1-2, with D possibly matching TRBD1 (5 bases). The CDR3 extends over 13 amino acids. Germline V lookup: CDR1 MGHRA, CDR2 YSYEKL. This CDR3 reads CANSQDRGVGYTF. The CDR3, as DNA: TGCGCCAACAGCCAAGATCGAGGGGTCGGCTACACCTTC.

CDR3 region: CASGRSYEQYF. The CDR3, as DNA: TGTGCCAGCGGACGCTCCTACGAGCAGTACTTC. J is TRBJ2-7 and V is TRBV6-6, with D unresolved. V lost 8 bases and J 0 bases, leaving 5 bases between the germline ends. Per the germline V gene, CDR1 is MNHNY and CDR2 is SVGAGI (reference sequence). CDR3 size: 11 residues.

This clone has more than one count but fewer than ten. CDR3 sequence reads: CASRGASAGHTEAFF. The CDR3 coding sequence is TGTGCCAGTAGAGGTGCGTCCGCTGGTCACACTGAAGCTTTCTTT. The gene calls are TRBV19 and TRBJ1-1; D is ambiguous. Trimming left V 6 bases short and J 3 bases short, with 17 bases between. The CDR3 is 15 amino acids. CDR1 is LNHDA, CDR2 SQIVND, per germline (reference sequence).

This clone was recorded a few times. The rearrangement joins TRBV6-1 to TRBJ2-2, with D unclear. With 3 bases removed from V and 4 bases from J, the gap between germline ends came to 12 bases. Germline V gene lookup returns CDR1 MNHNS and CDR2 SASEGT. This CDR3 has 15 residues. The CDR3 region is CASSDERIFTGELFF. In DNA, the CDR3 is TGTGCCAGCAGTGATGAGAGGATTTTCACCGGGGAGCTGTTTTTT.